What follows is one T cell receptor (beta chain) and its context. The sample originates from a study of blood T cell repertoires in COVID-19. Study in general: From the United States, Italy and Spain came samples of acute and convalescent COVID-19. Sample material is recorded as cDNA or gDNA derived from T cells, B-cell-depleted T cells, or PBMCs.

Germline V gene sequence: CDR1 SGHTA, CDR2 FQGNSA. The CDR3 sequence is 12 residues long. Trimming took off 6 bases at V and 4 bases at J, with 9 bases between the two ends. In the authors' workflow: The assay estimated nucleated cells by amplifying reference gene primers. Sequencing was performed with immunoSEQ multiplex PCR; in TCRdb, only in-frame clones are kept and a portion is missing. Clone size and V and J calls were adopted from that table, with D and trimming inferred from the DNA. The sample has 250,000 to 300,000 clones, 89% seen once; the top ten hold 4% to 5%. This receptor was obtained from a woman in her 40s who had recovered from COVID-19. The sample comprised peripheral blood. This rearrangement joins TRBV7-2 to TRBJ1-2; a weak D match, TRBD1 (6 bases). The DNA of the CDR3 is TGTGCCAGCAGTCCGGACAGCTATGGCTACACCTTC. Amino acids: CASSPDSYGYTF.